Here is one T cell receptor beta chain with its context. The target antigen is unknown. TCRdb reprocessed the RACE reads with MiXCR, giving one entry per CDR3 protein. Here the sample spans 300,000 to 400,000 distinct CDR3 sequences, around 7% being singletons. The sample comes from a study of human T cells and chemical hapten exposure. Study-wide findings and caveats: It was expanded TCRs that formed significantly more large CDR3 similarity clusters than controls did. With regard to DPC sensitization, TCRs above 1 in 1000 frequency did not change.

The time point is: patch test 1, 2 weeks after DPC sensitization. As to treatment: therapeutic diphenylcyclopropenone sensitization with weekly scalp DPC. The clonotype comes from a woman aged 18-29 years with alopecia areata. Some clones in this sample may be carry-over from other donors' samples. The sequences come from whole blood, collected in connection with sensitization to the hapten diphenylcyclopropenone (DPC).

The CDR3 DNA sequence: TGTGCCAGCAGGACAGGTGGCGGTAACTATGGCTACACCTTC. Its protein product is CASRTGGGNYGYTF. The chain links TRBV6-2 or TRBV6-3 to TRBJ1-2, with D possibly matching TRBD1 (6 bases). Deletions cut 6 bases from V and 1 base from J, with 12 bases between. This CDR3 spans 14 amino acids. Germline CDR1 and CDR2: MNHEY and SVGEGT.